Shown below are 5 T cell receptor beta chains from a single sample sequenced in a study of blood T cell repertoires in COVID-19. TCRdb's copy holds only in-frame clones and misses some; the assay was immunoSEQ multiplex PCR. The sample holds 19,000 or so clones; roughly 85% are singletons and the top ten take roughly 67%. Sequences were obtained from peripheral blood. Receptors were obtained from a man older than 75 with acute or convalescent COVID-19.

The CDR3 nucleotides read TGTGCCAGCAGCGGACCTAGCGGGGGGGCCACAGATACGCAGTATTTT. Translated: CASSGPSGGATDTQYF. This chain uses TRBV3-1 (or the pseudogene TRBV3-2) with TRBJ2-3, with 12 positions matching TRBD2. With 5 bases clipped from V and 2 bases from J, the junction kept 5 bases outside the gene matches. The CDR3 has 16 residues. Per the germline V gene, CDR1 is LGHDT and CDR2 is YNNKEL (reference sequence).

The chain uses TRBV7-8 and TRBJ1-4; D is ambiguous. The length of the CDR3 is 14 residues. Germline CDR1 and CDR2: SGHVS and FQNEAQ. The V end was cut by 5 bases, the J end by 4 bases, with 11 bases between. This chain's CDR3 is CASSRGRGNEKLFF. CDR3 DNA sequence: TGTGCCAGCAGCCGTGGACGGGGTAATGAAAAACTGTTTTTT.

The chain carries TRBV18 and TRBJ1-4, with 9 bases identical to TRBD1. Germline V lookup: CDR1 KGHSH, CDR2 LQKENI. Trimming cost V 4 bases and J 7 bases; bases outside gene matches: 1. The CDR3 totals 13 residues. The CDR3 here is CASSQQGAEKLFF. In DNA, the CDR3 is TGTGCCAGCTCACAACAGGGGGCTGAAAAACTGTTTTTT. The entire variable domain, with the rest obtained from reference TRBV18 and TRBJ1-4, is as follows: NAGVMQNPRHLVRRRGQEARLRCSPMKGHSHVYWYRQLPEEGLKFMVYLQKENIIDESGMPKERFSAEFPKEGPSILRIQQVVRGDSAAYFCASSQQGAEKLFFGSGTQLSVL.

J is TRBJ2-7 and V is TRBV5-1; 9 bases are a match to TRBD2. The CDR3 sequence is 14 residues long. Looked up from germline, CDR1 is SGHRS and CDR2 is YFSETQ. J was trimmed by 3 bases and V by 4 bases; bases with no gene match: 5. CDR3 DNA sequence: TGCGCCAGCAGCATAGCGGGGGCCCTCTACGAGCAGTACTTC. This translates into CASSIAGALYEQYF.

This clone appeared a single time. This rearrangement joins TRBV4-3 to TRBJ1-2; D unresolved. V shed 2 bases and J shed 6 bases, with 10 bases lying between them. Germline V gene data show CDR1 as LGHNA and CDR2 as YSLEER. There are 13 residues in the CDR3. CDR3 sequence: CASSQKERDGYTF. The CDR3 region has the DNA TGCGCCAGCAGCCAAAAAGAGAGGGATGGCTACACCTTC.